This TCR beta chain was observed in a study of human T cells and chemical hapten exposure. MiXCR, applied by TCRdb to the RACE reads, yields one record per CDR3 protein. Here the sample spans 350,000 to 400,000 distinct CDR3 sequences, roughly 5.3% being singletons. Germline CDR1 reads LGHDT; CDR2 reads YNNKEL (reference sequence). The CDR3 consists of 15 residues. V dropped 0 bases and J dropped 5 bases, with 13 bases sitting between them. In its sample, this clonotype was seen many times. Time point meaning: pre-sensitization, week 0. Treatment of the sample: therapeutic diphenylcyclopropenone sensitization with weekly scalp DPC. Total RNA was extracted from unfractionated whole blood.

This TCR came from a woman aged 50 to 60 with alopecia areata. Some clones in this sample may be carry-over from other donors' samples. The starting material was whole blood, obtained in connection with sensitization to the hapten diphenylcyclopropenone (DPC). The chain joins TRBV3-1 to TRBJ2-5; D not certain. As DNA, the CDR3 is TGTGCCAGCAGCCAAGATCGAATAGCATGGGAGACCCAGTACTTC. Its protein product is CASSQDRIAWETQYF.